The clone carrying this TCR beta chain was seen at least ten times. The target antigen is unknown. Unique molecular identifiers were incorporated into the prepared TCRbeta library. MiXCR, applied by TCRdb to the PCR reads, yields one record per CDR3 protein. Counted here are about 300,000 distinct CDR3 sequences, about 9.4% occurring once; the ten biggest clones make up roughly 7%. This sample stems from a study of T-cell reconstitution after alpha-beta-depleted transplantation in children. Study observations and caveats: Alpha-beta T cells present about two months after transplant were reported to originate from several hundred expanded graft clones. It was surviving recipient T cells and thymic progenitors that gave some patients high TCRbeta diversity at day 60. Newly generated T cells supplied most T-cell counts and diversity one year post-transplant.

The V end lost 3 bases, the J end lost 5 bases, and 8 bases lay between the germline ends. This CDR3 region has 12 residues. Germline V gene data show CDR1 as ENHRY and CDR2 as SYGVKD. The specimen was PBMCs, collected before TCRalphabeta/CD19-depleted stem cell transplant. The TCR originated in a boy younger than two with acute myeloid leukemia, due to receive a stem cell transplant. This chain connects TRBV10-3 to TRBJ2-7; the D gene is possibly TRBD1 (6 bases). CDR3 sequence: CAISDRGDEQYF. In nucleotides, the CDR3 is TGTGCCATCAGTGACAGGGGAGACGAGCAGTACTTC.